This T cell receptor beta chain derives from a study of beta chain features in type 1 diabetes (dated by TCRdb to the late 2010s). Turning to the overall study: Mean age, gender distribution, total cell number and subset yield were not different between patients and healthy donors. Across all samples, roughly 110,000,000 sorted cells were examined, and cell number per subset correlated strongly with RNA yield. In the study, recently diagnosed type 1 diabetes patients and matched healthy donors were compared on the TCRB repertoires of their sorted circulating CD4+ T cell subsets. Naive and central memory subsets were obtained from all 28 donors, but regulatory and stem cell-like memory subsets were isolated from only 8 patients and roughly eight healthy donors. General conclusions and limits of the study: PCR might favor shorter templates, but patient and control samples were amplified and corrected together, so any skew would affect both groups equally. Naive, central memory and regulatory TCRB repertoires appeared to be more similar among patients than among healthy donors. Fewer insertions and more nucleotide deletions at VDJ recombination sites were observed in patients with type 1 diabetes, implying thymic rearrangement abnormalities. Because cDNA rather than genomic DNA was sequenced, highly expressing activated cells could have been over-represented, although no difference in activation and CD3 levels was found between groups. Because small numbers of individuals were included in the HLA sub-analyses, any influence of HLA type on TCRB rearrangement was left unresolved. Type 1 diabetes patients showed a moderate but significant shortening of TCRB CDR3 length in all four CD4+ subsets.

All of the isolated RNA was reverse transcribed with the High Capacity cDNA Reverse Transcription Kit, so expressed TCRB transcripts were sequenced. Naive, central memory and regulatory T cell samples underwent deep immunoSEQ sequencing, averaging about 3.57 million total reads per sample. Sorted cells were lysed in RLT buffer, and RNA was extracted using DNase-treated RNeasy Micro or Mini kits according to cell number. Each cell subset was processed separately to prevent cross-contamination, with patient and healthy donor samples processed together. The immunoSEQ multiplex PCR was used to amplify TCRB sequences from cDNA, yielding 87-bp fragments that span the CDR3 region. Amplicons were sequenced on the Illumina HiSeq platform. Turning to the authors' computational methods: Synthetic template baselines were used to correct PCR bias computationally, reads within Hamming distance 2 were collapsed together, and singletons that could not be merged were discarded. Reads were aligned against IMGT so that V, D and J genes, CDR3 length and insertions or deletions at six rearrangement sites could be assigned. Within each subset, clonotype counts were normalized to the number of sorted cells before true diversity and Gini coefficients were calculated with the tcR R package. The overlap coefficient, calculated on TCRB nucleotide sequences, was used to measure repertoire sharing. Out-of-frame TCRB sequences from naive cells were analyzed as a proxy for the pre-selection repertoire. The table was pulled from immuneACCESS by TCRdb, which kept in-frame rearrangements only. Such tables lose some clones; where checked, under half of the loss comes from unresolved V genes, and the rest has no known cause. V, J and clone size derive from that table, while D and trimming were established from the DNA sequence. Across this sample there are under 300,000 clones, with around 25% seen only once. Around 0.011% of the sample is held by the ten biggest clonotypes.

This clone was observed a handful of times. Its recognized antigen is unknown. Germline and junction disagree at one end, which may indicate a read error. CDR1 is given as SQVTM and CDR2 as ANQGSEA, both from the germline V gene. The CDR3 starts with the cysteine, ends with the phenylalanine, and has 14 residues. The only DNA kept is the CDR3, 42 bases in frame from the first base. From each donor, a single peripheral blood sample of 100 to 150 mL on average was drawn into heparinised tubes. Naive, central memory, regulatory and stem cell-like memory CD4+ T cells were sorted on a BD FACSAria II using a panel including CD45RO, CCR7, CD25, CD127, CD95 and CD27. A purity above 95% was achieved for all sorted populations. PBMCs were separated immediately by Lymphoprep density gradient centrifugation and were stained directly, without being cultured. So that batch effects would be minimized, each experiment stained and sorted samples in pairs, pairing one healthy donor with one patient.

The chain was built from TRBV29-1 and TRBJ1-2, and TRBD1 matches 12 of the central bases. Sequenced sample: naive CD4+ T cells from blood. The sample's cell subset or site label, decoded: true naive CD4+ T cells. This receptor was obtained from a woman under 40 with type 1 diabetes. The nucleotides are TGCAGCGTGGAAGGGGACAGGGGGCGAAGTGGCTACACCTTC. Translated, this gives CSVEGDRGRSGYTF.